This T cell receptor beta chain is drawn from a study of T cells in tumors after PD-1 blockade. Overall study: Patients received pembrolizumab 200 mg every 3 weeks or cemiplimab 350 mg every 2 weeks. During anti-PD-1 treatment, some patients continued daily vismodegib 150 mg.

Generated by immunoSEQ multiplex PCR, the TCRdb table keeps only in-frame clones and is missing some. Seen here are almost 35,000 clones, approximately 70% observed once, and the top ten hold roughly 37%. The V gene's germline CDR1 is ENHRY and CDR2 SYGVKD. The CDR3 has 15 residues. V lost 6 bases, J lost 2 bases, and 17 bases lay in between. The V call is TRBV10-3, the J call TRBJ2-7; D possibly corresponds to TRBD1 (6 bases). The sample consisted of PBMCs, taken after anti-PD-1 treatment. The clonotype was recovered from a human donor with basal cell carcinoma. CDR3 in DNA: TGTGCCATCAGCCGACAGGCCTACCTCCCCTACGAGCAGTACTTC. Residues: CAISRQAYLPYEQYF.